Each of the 9 T cell receptor beta chains below was sequenced from the same sample in a study of vaccination effects on CD4 cells after COVID-19. Under the ViraFEST assay, PBMC were stimulated with viral peptide pools so that antigen-specific CD4+ T cells expanded. Sequencing was performed afterwards. Once cultured for under 11 days, the cells underwent separation to obtain CD4+ T cells. Vaccination of participants consisted of two doses of either the BNT162b2 or mRNA-1273 vaccine. TCRdb's table, derived via immunoSEQ multiplex PCR, lists solely in-frame clones and lacks some. The profile shows roughly 30,000 clones, over 55% of them singletons. No antigens are known for them. The sample consisted of CD4+ T cells from PBMCs cultured with HCoV-NL63 spike peptides, taken after COVID-19 vaccination. These receptors were collected from a human donor who received a COVID-19 vaccine.

V and J are TRBV4-2 and TRBJ2-4; maybe TRBD2 (5 bases). Germline CDR1 and CDR2: LGHNA and YNFKEQ. V lost 0 bases, J lost 1 base, and 16 bases lay in between. The CDR3 loop spans 18 amino acids. This CDR3 reads CASSQEVRLRVAKNIQYF. The CDR3 DNA follows: TGTGCCAGCAGCCAAGAGGTGCGACTGAGGGTCGCCAAAAACATTCAGTACTTC.

The chain recombines TRBV5-1 with TRBJ2-3, with 7 bases aligning to TRBD1. The CDR3 has 14 residues. With V trimmed by 0 bases and J by 3 bases, 1 base remained unmatched. From germline, CDR1 is SGHRS and CDR2 YFSETQ. CDR3 nucleotide sequence: TGCGCCAGCAGCTTGGACAGGGGAACAGATACGCAGTATTTT. The encoded protein is CASSLDRGTDTQYF. The full variable domain, its missing parts supplied by reference TRBV5-1 and TRBJ2-3, is KAGVTQTPRYLIKTRGQQVTLSCSPISGHRSVSWYQQTPGQGLQFLFEYFSETQRNKGNFPGRFSGRQFSNSRSEMNVSTLELGDSALYLCASSLDRGTDTQYFGPGTRLTVL.

The chain joins TRBV5-1 to TRBJ2-1, with 8 bases matching TRBD2. Per germline, CDR1 SGHRS and CDR2 YFSETQ. CDR3 length: 15 residues. Trimming at V came to 4 bases and at J to 10 bases, leaving 13 bases not matched to a gene. CDR3 sequence: CASSPGTSGMREQFF. The DNA for the CDR3 is TGCGCCAGCAGCCCCGGGACTAGTGGTATGCGGGAGCAGTTCTTC.

The chain joins TRBV19 to TRBJ1-5; 7 nucleotides agree with TRBD1. Germline trimming cut 5 bases from V and 4 bases from J; bases unmatched to any gene: 5. From germline, CDR1 is LNHDA and CDR2 SQIVND (reference sequence). The CDR3 is 14 residues long. The CDR3 DNA reads as TGTGCCAGTAGTGAAGGACAGGTAAATCAGCCCCAGCATTTT. Translated: CASSEGQVNQPQHF.

The chain carries TRBV6-5 and TRBJ1-6; 9 bases agree with TRBD1. J gave up 7 bases and V 10 bases, and 11 bases lay outside the gene matches. This CDR3 spans 15 amino acids. CDR1 MNHEY and CDR2 SVGAGI come from the germline V gene. This chain's CDR3 is CATHRDRVGNSPLHF. CDR3 bases: TGTGCCACCCACCGGGACAGGGTAGGAAATTCACCCCTCCACTTT.

The chain combines TRBV2 with TRBJ1-5, with D hard to call. Trimming took 7 bases from V and 1 from J, leaving 5 bases between them. The CDR3 extends over 12 amino acids. CDR1 and CDR2 (germline): SNHLY, FYNNEI. The CDR3 is CASTGSNQPQHF. CDR3 bases: TGTGCCAGCACGGGAAGCAATCAGCCCCAGCATTTT.

The chain uses TRBV6-5 and TRBJ1-2; D remains ambiguous. Trimming left V 4 bases short and J 0 bases short, with 12 bases between. The CDR3 is 15 amino acids. Germline-derived CDR1 and CDR2 are MNHEY and SVGAGI. Written as DNA, the CDR3 is TGTGCCAGCAGTTTATCGGGGAGGGCTAACTATGGCTACACCTTC. Encoded protein: CASSLSGRANYGYTF.

This clone was seen a single time. The gene calls are TRBV3-1 (or the pseudogene TRBV3-2) and TRBJ2-1; D remains unclear. The CDR3 has 14 residues. Germline-derived CDR1 and CDR2 are LGHDT and YNNKEL (reference sequence). Trimming took 5 bases from V and 0 from J, leaving 8 bases between them. CDR3 bases: TGTGCCAGCAGCTTCGCCAGCTCCTACAATGAGCAGTTCTTC. It is translated as CASSFASSYNEQFF.

V gene TRBV14 combines with J gene TRBJ2-7, with D perhaps TRBD1 (6 bases). The CDR3 has 15 residues. CDR1 and CDR2 (germline): SGHDN, FVKESK. Trimming left V 1 base short and J 6 bases short, with 16 bases between. DNA of the CDR3: TGTGCCAGCAGCCAAGTTGCCAGGGGCTTTGGCGAGCAGTACTTC. This encodes CASSQVARGFGEQYF.